Listed below are T cell receptor beta chains from one sample, sequenced in a study of T cells after yellow fever vaccination. TCRdb reprocessed the 5' RACE reads via MiXCR and lists one record per CDR3 protein. The table includes more than 65,000 distinct CDR3 sequences, around 7% detected once. The specimen was CD8+ T cells sorted from PBMCs, collected 10 days after the first yellow fever vaccination. Receptor source: a man younger than 35 who received the YFV17D yellow fever vaccine. CDR3s include the opening cysteine and the closing phenylalanine or tryptophan. A D gene is named only where the DNA matches it firmly. Size is stated for part of the rows, as once, few or many counts, or as a class when the clone is expanded.

NA,many,TRBJ1-2,TRBV4-1,CASSQDGGQPLLDGYTF,TGCGCCAGCAGCCAAGACGGGGGGCAGCCTTTACTGGATGGCTACACCTTC
TRBD2,few,TRBJ2-1,TRBV10-3,CAISAVAGGPDEQFF,TGTGCCATCAGTGCCGTAGCGGGGGGGCCGGATGAGCAGTTCTTC
TRBD2,few,TRBJ2-5,TRBV7-9,CASSLPTSGQETQYF,TGTGCCAGCAGCCTCCCCACTAGCGGACAAGAGACCCAGTACTTC
NA,few,TRBJ2-2,TRBV7-6,CASSFDGGRAGELFF,TGTGCCAGCAGCTTCGACGGGGGGCGGGCCGGGGAGCTGTTTTTT
NA,few,TRBJ2-7,TRBV6-2/TRBV6-3,CASSYSSNVHEQYF,TGTGCCAGCAGTTACTCAAGTAATGTTCACGAGCAGTACTTC
TRBD1,many,TRBJ2-1,TRBV7-2,CASSLDRGPRDEQFF,TGTGCCAGCAGCTTAGACAGGGGGCCGAGGGATGAGCAGTTCTTC
NA,NA,TRBJ2-7,TRBV20-1,CSVTGLITSYEQYF,TGCAGTGTGACGGGACTCATAACCTCCTACGAGCAGTACTTC
NA,many,TRBJ1-1,TRBV6-1,CATQVWTEAFF,TGTGCCACACAGGTGTGGACTGAAGCTTTCTTT
TRBD1,NA,TRBJ2-5,TRBV6-1,CASSPGQGLETQYF,TGTGCCAGCAGCCCAGGACAGGGTCTAGAGACCCAGTACTTC
NA,many,TRBJ2-2,TRBV7-9,CASSLALATGELFF,TGTGCCAGCAGCTTAGCCCTAGCCACCGGGGAGCTGTTTTTT
NA,NA,TRBJ2-7,TRBV5-1,CASSFHRTDRSGVGEQYF,TGCGCCAGCAGCTTTCACAGGACGGATCGTTCTGGAGTGGGGGAGCAGTACTTC
NA,NA,TRBJ2-7,TRBV25-1,CASSDNEQYF,TGTGCCAGCAGTGACAACGAGCAGTACTTC
NA,medium-sized,TRBJ2-2,TRBV5-1,CASSLGTNTGELFF,TGCGCCAGCAGCTTAGGGACTAACACCGGGGAGCTGTTTTTT
NA,few,TRBJ1-5,TRBV7-2,CASSLEHTGQPQHF,TGTGCCAGCAGCTTAGAGCACACTGGGCAGCCCCAGCATTTT
NA,many,TRBJ2-5,TRBV7-6,CASIRGLPSRGTQYF,TGTGCCAGCATCCGTGGACTACCTTCCCGCGGGACCCAGTACTTC
NA,many,TRBJ1-5,TRBV4-2,CASSQVAGVNQPQHF,TGTGCCAGCAGCCAAGTCGCGGGAGTCAATCAGCCCCAGCATTTT
NA,NA,TRBJ2-7,TRBV7-9,CASGTGSSEQYF,TGTGCCAGCGGCACAGGGTCAAGCGAGCAGTACTTC